This T cell receptor beta chain was captured by sequencing in a study of T cell repertoires in cytomegalovirus infection. Study in general: The public TCR beta signatures pointed to both CMV infection and matching HLA type.

One entry per CDR3 protein results from TCRdb running MiXCR on the reads. The table includes 250,000 or so distinct CDR3 sequences, roughly an eighth detected once. For this clonotype: The antigen remains unidentified.

General study points: Adding up the frequency of public TCR beta families identified people who carried CMV plus the relevant HLA. What dominated the ex vivo response were HLA-C-restricted CMV-specific TCR beta clonotypes.

Trimming pared 3 bases from V and 3 bases from J, leaving 15 bases between. The CDR3 loop spans 15 amino acids. Germline V CDR1 and CDR2: SGHRS, YFSETQ. This receptor was identified in a human donor in good health (CMV status not recorded). Some clones in this sample may be carry-over from other donors' samples. The specimen was PBMCs. This rearrangement joins TRBV5-1 to TRBJ1-1; D possibly corresponds to TRBD1 (5 bases). CDR3 region: CASSSLGGEDTEAFF. The CDR3 DNA sequence: TGCGCCAGCAGCTCGCTTGGGGGGGAAGACACTGAAGCTTTCTTT.